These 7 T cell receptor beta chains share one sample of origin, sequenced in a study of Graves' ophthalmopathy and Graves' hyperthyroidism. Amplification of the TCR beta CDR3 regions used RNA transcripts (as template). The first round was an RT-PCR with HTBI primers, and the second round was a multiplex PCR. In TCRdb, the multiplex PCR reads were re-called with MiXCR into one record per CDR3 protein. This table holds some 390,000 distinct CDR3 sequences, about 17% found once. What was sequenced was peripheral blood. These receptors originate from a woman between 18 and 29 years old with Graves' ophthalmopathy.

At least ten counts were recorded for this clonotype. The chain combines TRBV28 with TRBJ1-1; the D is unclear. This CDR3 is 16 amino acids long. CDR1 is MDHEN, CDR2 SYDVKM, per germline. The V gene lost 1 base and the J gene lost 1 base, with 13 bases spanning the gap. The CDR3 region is CASSLFRGSPNTEAFF. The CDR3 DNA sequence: TGTGCCAGCAGTTTATTCCGGGGATCCCCGAACACTGAAGCTTTCTTT. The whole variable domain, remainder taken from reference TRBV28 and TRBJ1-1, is DVKVTQSSRYLVKRTGEKVFLECVQDMDHENMFWYRQDPGLGLRLIYFSYDVKMKEKGDIPEGYSVSREKKERFSLILESASTNQTSMYLCASSLFRGSPNTEAFFGQGTRLTVV.

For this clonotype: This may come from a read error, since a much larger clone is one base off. CDR3 bases: TGTGCCAGTAGTACTAAGCCTGGCGTACAGTACTTC. The encoded protein is CASSTKPGVQYF. The rearrangement uses TRBV19 and TRBJ2-4, with D unresolved. V lost 4 bases to trimming and J lost 13 bases, with 14 bases between them. The CDR3 has 12 residues. The germline V gene encodes CDR1 LNHDA and CDR2 SQIVND (reference sequence).

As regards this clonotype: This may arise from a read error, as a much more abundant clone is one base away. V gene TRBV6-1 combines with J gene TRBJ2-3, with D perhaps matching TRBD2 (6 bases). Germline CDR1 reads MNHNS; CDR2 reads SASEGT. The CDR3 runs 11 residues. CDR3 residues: CDSTRLGEQYF. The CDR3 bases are TGTGACAGCACCCGACTAGGGGAGCAGTATTTT.

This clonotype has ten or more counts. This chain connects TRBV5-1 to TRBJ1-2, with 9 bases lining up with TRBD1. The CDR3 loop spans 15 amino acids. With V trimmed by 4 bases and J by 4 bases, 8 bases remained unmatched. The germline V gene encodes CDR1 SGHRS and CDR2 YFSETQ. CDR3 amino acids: CASSPGQGSSYGYTF. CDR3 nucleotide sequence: TGCGCCAGCAGCCCGGGACAGGGTAGCTCCTATGGCTACACCTTC.

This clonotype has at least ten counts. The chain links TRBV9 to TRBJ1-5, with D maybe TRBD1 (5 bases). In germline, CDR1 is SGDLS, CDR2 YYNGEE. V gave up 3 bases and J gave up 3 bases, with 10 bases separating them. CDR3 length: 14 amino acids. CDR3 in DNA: TGTGCCAGCAGCGGGGGGTTCGCCAATCAGCCCCAGCATTTT. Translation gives CASSGGFANQPQHF.

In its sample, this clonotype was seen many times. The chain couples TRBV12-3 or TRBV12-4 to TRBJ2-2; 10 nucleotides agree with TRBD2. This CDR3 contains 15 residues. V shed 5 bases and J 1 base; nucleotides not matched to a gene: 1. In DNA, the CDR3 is TGTGCCAGCAGTGGACTAGCGGTGAACACCGGGGAGCTGTTTTTT. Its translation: CASSGLAVNTGELFF.

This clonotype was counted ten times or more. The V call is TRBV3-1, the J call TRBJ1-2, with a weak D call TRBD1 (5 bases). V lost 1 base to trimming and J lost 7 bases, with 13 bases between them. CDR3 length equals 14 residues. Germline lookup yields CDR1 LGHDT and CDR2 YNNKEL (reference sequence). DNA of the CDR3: TGTGCCAGCAGCCAAGCCTACGGAGGGGCTGGCTACACCTTC. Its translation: CASSQAYGGAGYTF.